Included here is one TCR beta chain sequence, with context. This clonotype was counted between two and nine times. The specificity of this receptor is unknown. No much larger clone is present one base from it, and per-base qualities are unavailable. For the unsorted PBMC libraries, 2 million PBMCs were stored in RNAlater at -80 degrees C until RNA extraction and were used to generate the libraries. The multiple sclerosis patients were enrolled in a US clinical protocol that evaluated disease progression with magnetic resonance imaging. Peripheral blood underwent Ficoll-Hypaque density gradient centrifugation to isolate PBMCs, which were then cryopreserved in liquid nitrogen. The CDR1 and CDR2 encoded by the germline V gene are MNHEY and SVGAGI. The CDR3, cysteine through phenylalanine, is 17 amino acids long. Only CDR3 DNA is held: 51 bases, read in frame from base 1. The germline V end is reduced by 4 bases and the J end by 4 bases; junction bases left unmatched: 11.

This record comes from a study of neurological immune-mediated disorders (dated by TCRdb to the late 2010s). In terms of the full investigation: Among the roughly 34 multiple sclerosis patients, relapsing-remitting MS was present in roughly 30 and secondary progressive MS was present in 3. The study compared peripheral blood TCR-beta repertoires of HTLV-I-associated myelopathy (HAM/TSP) patients, multiple sclerosis patients and healthy controls using UMI-based sequencing. The 90 to 110 TCR-beta libraries covered PBMC samples along with longitudinal samples, technical triplicates, and paired sorted CD4+ and CD8+ T-cell subsets. The cohort included approximately 70 subjects: about 15 with HAM/TSP, about 34 with multiple sclerosis, and 20 healthy controls.

Overall results and qualifications from the work: No identical CDR3 amino acid sequences were found to be shared among expanded clones across subjects, suggesting that TCR-beta repertoires were private in all groups. The MS cluster showed no association with clinical or MRI features, and the authors stated that larger cohorts are needed. In phylogenetic analysis, the repertoires of 18 of 34 MS patients grouped into a cluster of related CDR3 sequences, which suggests a possible signature at the repertoire level. The highest TCR clonal expansion was observed in HAM/TSP patients, whereas the lowest was observed in MS patients, even when compared with healthy controls.

cDNA was synthesized by template-switch 5'RACE using a primer with a 10-nucleotide random unique molecular identifier that tagged each TCR transcript. Each sequencing run produced over 160 million TCR-beta sequences covering 15-18 subjects. The RNeasy kit was used for extraction of total RNA. The KAPA Real-time Library Amplification kit was used to amplify TCR-beta VDJ regions with primers targeting the TCR constant region and the 5'RACE anchor. Sample indexes and Illumina adaptors were added in a first PCR, after which library yield was increased in a second PCR. After Ampure bead purification, the roughly 650 bp TCR product was size-selected on a 2% E-gel SizeSelection system. Before pooling, libraries had their quality checked on a Bioanalyzer, their concentration measured with Qubit, and their quantity determined with the Kapa Library Quantification kit. Paired-end 2 x 150 bp sequencing of the libraries was performed on an Illumina HiSeq 2500. To increase sequence diversity, about 25-30% phiX was spiked into each library pool. Per the source publication's procedure: The UMI-based MiGEC pipeline processed quality-filtered reads and removed over 85% of raw TCR sequences during error correction. VDJ genes were aligned to IMGT germline references, and clonotypes were defined by unique CDR3 amino acid sequence plus V-J genes. Clonal expansion, Shannon diversity and CDR3 relatedness (CalcPairwiseDistances, ClusterSamples) were evaluated with VDJtools, and phylogenetic trees were built with CLCbio workbench. Using coefficient-of-variation modelling across technical triplicates, the study counted a clone as expanded if it had at least 8 unique UMIs. Clones were called with MiXCR by TCRdb after fastp trimmed the public reads at Q25, and only in-frame beta chains were retained. Every CDR3 protein is listed once, alongside the most common genes and DNA of its rows. It is TCRdb's table, rather than the study itself, that gives the V and J calls and clone size. The sample table shows 42,000 or so distinct CDR3 sequences, and over 2% are seen once. 10% to 15% of the sample is taken by the ten largest.

The chain joins TRBV6-5 to TRBJ2-1; 9 bases in between match TRBD1. The receptor comes from a man aged 25 to 40 with multiple sclerosis. Sequencing was carried out using PBMCs. CDR3 region: CASSSFFSGQGYNEQFF. The nucleotide sequence reads TGTGCCAGCAGTTCCTTCTTCTCGGGACAGGGATACAATGAGCAGTTCTTC.